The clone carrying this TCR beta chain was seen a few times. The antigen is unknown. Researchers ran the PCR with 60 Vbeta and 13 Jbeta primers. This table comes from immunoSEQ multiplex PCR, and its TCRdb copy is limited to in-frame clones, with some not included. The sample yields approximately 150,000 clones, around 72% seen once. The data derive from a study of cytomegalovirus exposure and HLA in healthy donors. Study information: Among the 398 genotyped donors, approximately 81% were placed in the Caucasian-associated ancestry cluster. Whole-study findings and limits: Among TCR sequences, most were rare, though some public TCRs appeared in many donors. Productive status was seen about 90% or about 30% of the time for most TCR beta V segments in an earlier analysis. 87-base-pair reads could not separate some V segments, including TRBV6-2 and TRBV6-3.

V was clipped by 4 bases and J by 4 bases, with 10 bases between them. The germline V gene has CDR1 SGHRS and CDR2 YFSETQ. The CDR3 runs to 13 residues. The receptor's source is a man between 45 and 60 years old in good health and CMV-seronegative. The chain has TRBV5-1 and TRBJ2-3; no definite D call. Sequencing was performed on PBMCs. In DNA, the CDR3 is TGCGCCAGCAGCGCCCCCCGGGCAGATACGCAGTATTTT. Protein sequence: CASSAPRADTQYF.